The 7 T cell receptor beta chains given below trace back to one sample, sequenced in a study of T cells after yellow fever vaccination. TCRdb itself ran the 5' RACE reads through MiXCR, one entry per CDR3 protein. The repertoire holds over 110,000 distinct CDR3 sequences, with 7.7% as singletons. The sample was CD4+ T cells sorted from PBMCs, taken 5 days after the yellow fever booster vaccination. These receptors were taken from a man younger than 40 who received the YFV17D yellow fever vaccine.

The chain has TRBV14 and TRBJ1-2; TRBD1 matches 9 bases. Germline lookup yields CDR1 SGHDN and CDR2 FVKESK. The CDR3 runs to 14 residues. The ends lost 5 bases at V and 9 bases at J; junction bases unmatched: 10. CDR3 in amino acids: CASSYTGGRDRYTF. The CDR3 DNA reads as TGTGCCAGCAGCTATACAGGGGGCCGGGATCGCTACACCTTC.

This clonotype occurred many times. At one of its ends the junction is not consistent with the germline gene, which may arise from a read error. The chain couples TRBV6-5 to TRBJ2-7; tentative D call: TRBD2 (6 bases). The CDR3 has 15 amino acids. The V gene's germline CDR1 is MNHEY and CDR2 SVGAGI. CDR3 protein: CASSSHPGRDSGFCF. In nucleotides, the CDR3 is TGTGCCAGCAGTTCTCATCCGGGACGGGACTCGGGGTTTTGCTTC.

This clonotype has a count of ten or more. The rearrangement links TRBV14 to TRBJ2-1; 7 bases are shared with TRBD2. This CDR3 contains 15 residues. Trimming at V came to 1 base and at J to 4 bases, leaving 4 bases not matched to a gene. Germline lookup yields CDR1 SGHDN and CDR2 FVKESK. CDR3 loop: CASSQGSGSYNEQFF. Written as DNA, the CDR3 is TGTGCCAGCAGCCAAGGTAGCGGGTCGTACAATGAGCAGTTCTTC.

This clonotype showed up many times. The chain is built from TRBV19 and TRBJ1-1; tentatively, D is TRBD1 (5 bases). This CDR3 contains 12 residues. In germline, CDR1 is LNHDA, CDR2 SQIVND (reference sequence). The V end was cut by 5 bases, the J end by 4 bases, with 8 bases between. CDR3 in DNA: TGTGCCAGTAGTGTAAGGGGCACTGAAGCTTTCTTT. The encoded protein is CASSVRGTEAFF.

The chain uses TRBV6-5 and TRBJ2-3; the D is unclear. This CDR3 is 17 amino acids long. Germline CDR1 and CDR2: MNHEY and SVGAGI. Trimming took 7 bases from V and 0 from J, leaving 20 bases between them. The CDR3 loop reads CASMTPDELTSTDTQYF. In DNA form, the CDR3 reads TGTGCCAGCATGACACCCGATGAGCTGACTAGCACAGATACGCAGTATTTT.

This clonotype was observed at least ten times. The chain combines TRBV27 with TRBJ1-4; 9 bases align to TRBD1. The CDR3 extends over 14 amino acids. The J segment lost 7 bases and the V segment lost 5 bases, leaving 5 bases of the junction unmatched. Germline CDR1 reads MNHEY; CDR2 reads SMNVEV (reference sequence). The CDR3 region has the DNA TGTGCCAGCAGTCTAAGGACAGGGGTTGAAAAACTGTTTTTT. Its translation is CASSLRTGVEKLFF.

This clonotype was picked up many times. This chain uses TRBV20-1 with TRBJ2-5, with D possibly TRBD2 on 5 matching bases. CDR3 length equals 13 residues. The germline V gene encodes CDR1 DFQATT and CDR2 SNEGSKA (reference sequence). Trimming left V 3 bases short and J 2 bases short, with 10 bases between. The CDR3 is CSARTDWQETQYF. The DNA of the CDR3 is TGCAGTGCTAGGACGGACTGGCAAGAGACCCAGTACTTC.